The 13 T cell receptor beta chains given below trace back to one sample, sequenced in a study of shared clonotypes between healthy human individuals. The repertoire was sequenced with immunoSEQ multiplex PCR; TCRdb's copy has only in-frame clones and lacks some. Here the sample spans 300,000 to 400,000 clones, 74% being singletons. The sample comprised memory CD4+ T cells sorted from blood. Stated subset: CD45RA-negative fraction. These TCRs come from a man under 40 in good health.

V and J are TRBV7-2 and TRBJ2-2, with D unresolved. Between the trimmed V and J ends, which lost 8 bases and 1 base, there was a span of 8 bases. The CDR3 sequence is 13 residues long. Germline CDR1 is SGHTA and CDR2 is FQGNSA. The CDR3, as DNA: TGTGCCAGCCCCACTATGAACACCGGGGAGCTGTTTTTT. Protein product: CASPTMNTGELFF.

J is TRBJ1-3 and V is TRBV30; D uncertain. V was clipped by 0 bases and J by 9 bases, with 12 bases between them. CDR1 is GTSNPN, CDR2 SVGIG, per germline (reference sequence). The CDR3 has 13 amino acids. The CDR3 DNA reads TGTGCCTGGAGTGTTGCTAGGTGGGGCACCATATATTTT. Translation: CAWSVARWGTIYF.

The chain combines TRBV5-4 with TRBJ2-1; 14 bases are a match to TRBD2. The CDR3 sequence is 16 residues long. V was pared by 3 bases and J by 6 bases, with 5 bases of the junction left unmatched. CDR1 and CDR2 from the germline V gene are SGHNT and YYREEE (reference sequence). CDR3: CASSSSGTSGSNEQFF. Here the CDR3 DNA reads TGTGCCAGCAGCTCGTCCGGGACTAGCGGGAGCAATGAGCAGTTCTTC.

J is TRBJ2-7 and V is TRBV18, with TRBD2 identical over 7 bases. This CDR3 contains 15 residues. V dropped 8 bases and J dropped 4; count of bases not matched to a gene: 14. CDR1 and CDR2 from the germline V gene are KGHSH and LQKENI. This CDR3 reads CASTLGAGSQYEQYF. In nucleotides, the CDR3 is TGTGCCAGCACCCTAGGAGCGGGGAGTCAGTACGAGCAGTACTTC. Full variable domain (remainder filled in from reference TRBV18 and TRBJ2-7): NAGVMQNPRHLVRRRGQEARLRCSPMKGHSHVYWYRQLPEEGLKFMVYLQKENIIDESGMPKERFSAEFPKEGPSILRIQQVVRGDSAAYFCASTLGAGSQYEQYFGPGTRLTVT.

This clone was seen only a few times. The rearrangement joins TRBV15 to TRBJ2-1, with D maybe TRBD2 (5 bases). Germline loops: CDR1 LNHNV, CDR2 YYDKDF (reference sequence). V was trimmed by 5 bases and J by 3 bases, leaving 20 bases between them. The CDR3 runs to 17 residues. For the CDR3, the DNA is TGTGCCACCAGCGGCCTCAAATCTAGCTTGGGCTACAATGAGCAGTTCTTC. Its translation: CATSGLKSSLGYNEQFF.

The CDR3 region is CASSSGLRNTEAFF. In DNA, the CDR3 is TGCGCCAGCAGCTCGGGACTCAGGAACACTGAAGCTTTCTTT. The rearrangement links TRBV5-1 to TRBJ1-1, with a weak D call TRBD1 (5 bases). Germline V gene data show CDR1 as SGHRS and CDR2 as YFSETQ. The CDR3 consists of 14 residues. The germline V and J ends were trimmed by 3 bases and 1 base, with 10 bases remaining between them.

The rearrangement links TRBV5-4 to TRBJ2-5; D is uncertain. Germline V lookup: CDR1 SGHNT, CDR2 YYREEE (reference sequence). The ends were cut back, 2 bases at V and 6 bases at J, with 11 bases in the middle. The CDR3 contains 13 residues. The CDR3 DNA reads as TGTGCCAGCAGCTTCGACGGGCGGCAGACCCAGTACTTC. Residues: CASSFDGRQTQYF.

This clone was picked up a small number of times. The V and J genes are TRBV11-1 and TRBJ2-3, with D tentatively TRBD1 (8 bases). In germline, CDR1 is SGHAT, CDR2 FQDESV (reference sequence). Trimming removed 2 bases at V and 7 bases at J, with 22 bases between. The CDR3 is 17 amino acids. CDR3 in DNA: TGTGCCAGCAGCTTATCGCCAGGGGGCGGGAGTGTGAATACGCAGTATTTT. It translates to CASSLSPGGGSVNTQYF. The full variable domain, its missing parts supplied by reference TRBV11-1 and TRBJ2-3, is EAEVAQSPRYKITEKSQAVAFWCDPISGHATLYWYRQILGQGPELLVQFQDESVVDDSQLPKDRFSAERLKGVDSTLKIQPAELGDSAMYLCASSLSPGGGSVNTQYFGPGTRLTVL.

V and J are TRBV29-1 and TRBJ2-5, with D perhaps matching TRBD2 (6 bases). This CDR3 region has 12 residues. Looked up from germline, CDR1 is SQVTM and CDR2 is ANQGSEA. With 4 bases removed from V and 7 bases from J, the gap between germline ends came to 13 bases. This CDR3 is CSVVAGRGTQYF. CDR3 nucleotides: TGCAGCGTTGTTGCGGGACGAGGGACCCAGTACTTC.

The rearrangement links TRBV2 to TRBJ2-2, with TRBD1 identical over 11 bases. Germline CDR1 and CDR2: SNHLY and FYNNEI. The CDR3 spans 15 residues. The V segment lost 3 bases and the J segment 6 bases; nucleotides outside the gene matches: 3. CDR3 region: CASSEDRGLAGELFF. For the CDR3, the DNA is TGTGCCAGCAGTGAGGACAGGGGGCTCGCCGGGGAGCTGTTTTTT.

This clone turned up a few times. The CDR3 DNA is TGTGCCAGCAGCCTAGAGGGGCGCGGAAGTGGCTACACCTTC. Its translation is CASSLEGRGSGYTF. The chain is built from TRBV7-8 and TRBJ1-2; D perhaps matches TRBD1 (5 bases). V was trimmed by 5 bases and J by 7 bases, leaving 17 bases between them. There are 14 residues in the CDR3. The germline V gene encodes CDR1 SGHVS and CDR2 FQNEAQ.

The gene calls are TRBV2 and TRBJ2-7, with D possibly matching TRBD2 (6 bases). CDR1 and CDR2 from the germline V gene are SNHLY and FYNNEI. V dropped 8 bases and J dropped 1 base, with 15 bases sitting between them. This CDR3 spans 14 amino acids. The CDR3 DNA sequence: TGTGCCAGCTTGACGGGAGTGGGGTCCTACGAGCAGTACTTC. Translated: CASLTGVGSYEQYF.

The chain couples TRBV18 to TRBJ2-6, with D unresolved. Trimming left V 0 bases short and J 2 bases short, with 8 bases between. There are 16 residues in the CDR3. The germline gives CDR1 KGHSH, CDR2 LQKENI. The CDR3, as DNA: TGTGCCAGCTCACCACCTCAATTGGCTGGGGCCAACGTCCTGACTTTC. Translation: CASSPPQLAGANVLTF. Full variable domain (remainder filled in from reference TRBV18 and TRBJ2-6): NAGVMQNPRHLVRRRGQEARLRCSPMKGHSHVYWYRQLPEEGLKFMVYLQKENIIDESGMPKERFSAEFPKEGPSILRIQQVVRGDSAAYFCASSPPQLAGANVLTFGAGSRLTVL.